The 13 T cell receptor beta chains reported below all come from one sample, sequenced in a study of cytomegalovirus exposure and HLA in healthy donors. PCR was performed using 60 Vbeta and 13 Jbeta primers. Generated by immunoSEQ multiplex PCR, the TCRdb table keeps only in-frame clones and is missing some. The table records roughly 100,000 clones, approximately 86% of them present only once. Sequenced input: PBMCs. These receptors originate from a man aged 18 to 29 in good health and CMV-seronegative.

The J gene is TRBJ2-5, the V gene TRBV7-9; 10 bases fit TRBD2. This CDR3 has 16 residues. V dropped 6 bases and J dropped 4; count of bases not matched to a gene: 11. Looked up from germline, CDR1 is SEHNR and CDR2 is FQNEAQ (reference sequence). CDR3 amino acids: CASRKSSGSRRETQYF. For the CDR3, the DNA is TGTGCCAGCAGGAAATCTAGCGGGAGCCGGCGAGAGACCCAGTACTTC.

The rearrangement uses TRBV11-3 and TRBJ1-1, with TRBD1 as a possible D gene (5 bases). The germline CDR1 and CDR2 sequences are SGHNT and YENEEA. V was clipped by 6 bases and J by 5 bases, with 13 bases between them. The CDR3 contains 13 residues. The CDR3 DNA reads as TGTGCCAGCAGTCCTCAGGGTCGGACTGAAGCTTTCTTT. Residues: CASSPQGRTEAFF.

In this sample, this clone turned up a few times. The rearrangement joins TRBV7-3 to TRBJ1-1, with D maybe TRBD1 (6 bases). This CDR3 contains 13 residues. CDR1 SGHTA and CDR2 FQGTGA come from the germline V gene. V lost 5 bases and J lost 4, with 11 bases in between. The DNA for the CDR3 is TGTGCCAGCAGCGCAGGGGTGAGCACTGAAGCTTTCTTT. This codes for CASSAGVSTEAFF.

The chain is built from TRBV19 and TRBJ2-7; TRBD1 matches 8 bases. The ends lost 5 bases at V and 6 bases at J; junction bases unmatched: 9. Germline CDR1 is LNHDA and CDR2 is SQIVND (reference sequence). The CDR3 is made up of 14 amino acids. As DNA, the CDR3 is TGTGCCAGTAGTCAACACGGACAGGGCGCCGAGCAGTACTTC. Amino acid sequence: CASSQHGQGAEQYF.

The sample holds one count of this clone. The rearrangement joins TRBV15 to TRBJ1-1; D not resolved. The V and J ends lost 3 bases and 3 bases respectively, with 2 bases between them. The CDR3 has 11 residues. Germline V CDR1 and CDR2: LNHNV, YYDKDF (reference sequence). This chain's CDR3 is CATSSYTEAFF. As DNA, the CDR3 is TGTGCCACCAGCAGCTACACTGAAGCTTTCTTT. Full variable domain (outside the CDR3, taken from reference TRBV15 and TRBJ1-1): DAMVIQNPRYQVTQFGKPVTLSCSQTLNHNVMYWYQQKSSQAPKLLFHYYDKDFNNEADTPDNFQSRRPNTSFCFLDIRSPGLGDTAMYLCATSSYTEAFFGQGTRLTVV.

In DNA, the CDR3 is TGTGCCAGCTCACCCACAGGGGTCGAGCAGTACTTC. This codes for CASSPTGVEQYF. The gene calls are TRBV18 and TRBJ2-7; 7 positions agree with TRBD1. The germline V gene has CDR1 KGHSH and CDR2 LQKENI. With V trimmed by 3 bases and J by 6 bases, 2 bases remained unmatched. The CDR3 loop spans 12 amino acids.

The chain links TRBV19 to TRBJ2-7; 9 nucleotides line up with TRBD1. Germline lookup yields CDR1 LNHDA and CDR2 SQIVND (reference sequence). J gave up 3 bases and V 5 bases, and 8 bases lay outside the gene matches. The CDR3 totals 15 residues. In nucleotides, the CDR3 is TGTGCCAGTAGTCCGCGGGACAGGGCTGGCTACGAGCAGTACTTC. This encodes CASSPRDRAGYEQYF.

For the CDR3, the DNA is TGCGCCAGCAGCTTGGGACTAGCGGGTGGAAGGAGCGGGGAGCTGTTTTTT. It yields the protein CASSLGLAGGRSGELFF. The chain is built from TRBV5-1 and TRBJ2-2, with 10 nucleotides matching TRBD2. The CDR3 is 17 residues long. The V segment lost 0 bases and the J segment 7 bases; nucleotides outside the gene matches: 9. CDR1 is SGHRS, CDR2 YFSETQ, per germline.

The rearrangement joins TRBV19 to TRBJ1-1; 7 bases match TRBD1. This CDR3 has 15 amino acids. The V gene end was trimmed by 7 bases and the J gene end by 6 bases; junction bases not matched to a gene: 14. CDR1 LNHDA and CDR2 SQIVND come from the germline V gene (reference sequence). CDR3 loop: CASISPGQRLSEAFF. The CDR3, as DNA: TGTGCCAGTATTTCCCCGGGACAGCGTTTGTCTGAAGCTTTCTTT.

This clone was seen once. The chain is built from TRBV11-2 and TRBJ1-1; D perhaps matches TRBD1 (5 bases). Germline assignment: CDR1 SGHAT and CDR2 FQNNGV. There are 14 residues in the CDR3. Deletions cut 1 base from V and 6 bases from J, with 12 bases between. The CDR3 region is CASSLGQTRAEAFF. CDR3 sequence (DNA): TGTGCCAGCAGCTTAGGACAGACACGAGCTGAAGCTTTCTTT.

This clone was detected once. The rearrangement uses TRBV2 and TRBJ1-2; 8 bases fit TRBD1. CDR1 is SNHLY, CDR2 FYNNEI, per germline. J was trimmed by 5 bases and V by 6 bases; bases with no gene match: 8. The CDR3 runs 14 residues. The CDR3 region is CASRGTGGDYGYTF. The CDR3 nucleotides are TGTGCCAGCAGGGGGACAGGTGGGGATTATGGCTACACCTTC.

The V and J genes are TRBV6-1 and TRBJ2-7; TRBD2 matches 8 bases. The CDR3 totals 12 residues. The germline CDR1 and CDR2 sequences are MNHNS and SASEGT. Germline trimming cut 9 bases from V and 7 bases from J; bases unmatched to any gene: 8. CDR3 coding DNA: TGTGCCAGTCGGACCTCGGGGGGGGAGCAGTACTTC. This codes for CASRTSGGEQYF.

V gene TRBV4-1 combines with J gene TRBJ2-7, with a possible D match to TRBD1 (6 bases). The CDR3 is made up of 13 amino acids. V shed 1 base and J shed 5 bases, with 9 bases lying between them. Germline values: CDR1 MGHRA, CDR2 YSYEKL. Here the CDR3 DNA reads TGCGCCAGCAGCCAAGTGGGGGCCCACGAGCAGTACTTC. It is translated as CASSQVGAHEQYF.